This is a list of T cell receptor beta chains from one sample in a study of post-analysis software for immune sequencing data. A single record per CDR3 protein comes from TCRdb applying MiXCR to the PCR reads. The repertoire holds approximately 400,000 distinct CDR3 sequences, 30% to 45% seen once, with roughly 12% in the top ten. The sequenced sample consisted of blood. Receptors were obtained from a girl aged 5 to 17 with multiple sclerosis. Both conserved end residues are part of each CDR3. D genes are given only for firm matches. The listing skips clone size in some rows; elsewhere it reads once, few, many or a size class.

TRBJ1-2 | TRBV7-2 | NA | TRBD1 | CASSWKGADGYTF | TGTGCCAGCAGCTGGAAGGGGGCGGATGGCTACACCTTC
TRBJ2-3 | TRBV27 | NA | NA | CASSWADFSTDTQYF | TGTGCCAGCAGTTGGGCGGACTTTAGCACAGATACGCAGTATTTT
TRBJ2-1 | TRBV12-3/TRBV12-4 | few | TRBD2 | CASSLLSSGDGDEQFF | TGCGCCAGCAGTTTACTTTCTAGCGGGGATGGAGATGAGCAGTTCTTC
TRBJ2-1 | TRBV7-2 | NA | TRBD2 | CASSLIGLADYHNEQFF | TGTGCCAGCAGCTTAATCGGACTAGCGGACTACCACAATGAGCAGTTCTTC
TRBJ2-3 | TRBV11-2 | NA | NA | CASSLGGRSGDTQYF | TGTGCTAGCAGCTTAGGAGGGCGTTCCGGGGATACGCAGTATTTT
TRBJ2-7 | TRBV9 | NA | NA | CASSVEGRGRDEQYF | TGTGCCAGCAGCGTAGAGGGCAGGGGAAGGGACGAGCAGTACTTC
TRBJ2-6 | TRBV5-4 | NA | TRBD2 | CASRRILTSGVSGANVLTF | TGTGCCAGCAGACGAATCCTAACTAGCGGGGTATCTGGGGCCAACGTCCTGACTTTC
TRBJ1-2 | TRBV6-5 | NA | NA | CASIARGGRGGYTF | TGTGCCAGCATCGCTAGAGGGGGGCGCGGTGGCTACACCTTC
TRBJ2-6 | TRBV7-2 | few | NA | CASSRGSGMSGANVLTF | TGTGCCAGCAGCCGAGGTTCAGGGATGTCTGGGGCCAACGTCCTGACTTTC
TRBJ2-6 | TRBV10-2 | NA | NA | CASSSQGRFTGANVLTF | TGCGCCAGCAGTTCACAGGGGAGGTTCACTGGGGCCAACGTCCTGACTTTC
TRBJ1-2 | TRBV4-1 | few | TRBD1 | CASSQVGQEQFYGYTF | TGCGCCAGCAGCCAAGTGGGACAGGAGCAATTCTATGGCTACACCTTC
TRBJ2-5 | TRBV25-1 | NA | NA | CASSDRSGGRQYF | TGTGCCAGCAGTGACCGGTCAGGGGGGCGGCAGTACTTC
TRBJ2-1 | TRBV7-9 | few | TRBD1 | CASKERGRGDEQFF | TGTGCCTCGAAAGAGAGGGGGCGCGGTGATGAGCAGTTCTTC
TRBJ2-1 | TRBV6-4 | few | NA | CASSLDYRGDEQFF | TGTGCCAGCAGCCTAGACTATAGAGGTGATGAGCAGTTCTTC
TRBJ2-1 | TRBV4-2 | NA | TRBD2 | CASSQEKGRGSSYNEQFF | TGTGCCAGCAGCCAAGAGAAGGGGCGGGGGTCCTCCTACAATGAGCAGTTCTTC
TRBJ2-1 | TRBV6-1 | few | NA | CASSVGFQGREFF | TGTGCCAGCAGTGTTGGATTCCAGGGTAGAGAGTTCTTC
TRBJ1-4 | TRBV6-5 | NA | NA | CASSSLGLKSEKLFF | TGTGCCAGCAGTTCCCTAGGGTTAAAGAGTGAAAAACTGTTTTTT
TRBJ2-1 | TRBV24-1 | NA | NA | CATSDSQGWDEQFF | TGTGCCACCAGTGATTCTCAGGGGTGGGATGAGCAGTTCTTC
TRBJ2-1 | TRBV10-3 | few | TRBD1 | CAISESTPGQAYNEQFF | TGTGCCATCAGTGAGTCGACTCCGGGACAGGCCTACAATGAGCAGTTCTTC
TRBJ1-2 | TRBV7-8 | NA | TRBD1 | CASSLGGGENYGYTF | TGTGCCAGCAGCTTGGGAGGGGGCGAAAACTATGGCTACACCTTC
TRBJ2-1 | TRBV12-3/TRBV12-4 | few | NA | CASSFSHEQFF | TGTGCCAGCAGTTTTTCTCATGAGCAGTTCTTC
TRBJ1-4 | TRBV7-2 | NA | NA | CASSLGARGEKLFF | TGTGCCAGCAGCTTAGGTGCCAGGGGTGAAAAACTGTTTTTT
TRBJ1-1 | TRBV12-3/TRBV12-4 | few | NA | CASSPSWGTEAFF | TGTGCCAGCAGCCCTTCATGGGGCACTGAAGCTTTCTTT
TRBJ1-4 | TRBV10-2 | NA | NA | CASRGAATNEKLFF | TGCGCCAGCAGGGGGGCAGCAACTAATGAAAAACTGTTTTTT
TRBJ2-5 | TRBV7-2 | few | TRBD2 | CASSLFGAGVGETQYF | TGTGCCAGCAGCTTATTTGGGGCGGGGGTTGGTGAGACCCAGTACTTC
TRBJ1-1 | TRBV19 | NA | NA | CASSIWGEAFF | TGTGCCAGTAGTATCTGGGGTGAAGCTTTCTTT
TRBJ2-7 | TRBV5-1 | few | NA | CASSLRGESHEQYF | TGCGCCAGCAGCTTGAGGGGGGAGAGCCACGAGCAGTACTTC
TRBJ2-3 | TRBV6-1 | few | TRBD2 | CASSVPTVGGDTQYF | TGTGCCAGCAGTGTCCCGACAGTGGGAGGGGATACGCAGTATTTT
TRBJ2-7 | TRBV3-1 | NA | TRBD2 | CASSRAGAGKQYF | TGTGCCAGCAGCCGCGCTGGAGCGGGGAAGCAGTACTTC
TRBJ1-2 | TRBV29-1 | NA | NA | CSVNGGGVDGYTF | TGCAGCGTTAATGGTGGAGGTGTGGATGGCTACACCTTC
TRBJ2-1 | TRBV4-1 | NA | TRBD1 | CASSQGWVRDRVDNEQFF | TGCGCCAGCAGCCAAGGGTGGGTGCGGGACAGGGTTGACAATGAGCAGTTCTTC
TRBJ2-7 | TRBV3-1 | NA | NA | CASSQVFYEQYF | TGTGCCAGCAGCCAGGTATTCTACGAGCAGTACTTC
TRBJ1-2 | TRBV12-3/TRBV12-4 | few | NA | CASSPSHYGYTF | TGTGCCAGCAGCCCCAGTCACTATGGCTACACCTTC
TRBJ2-7 | TRBV29-1 | NA | NA | CSVGGLGTTYEQYF | TGCAGCGTCGGTGGGTTGGGCACAACCTACGAGCAGTACTTC
TRBJ1-5 | TRBV12-3/TRBV12-4 | NA | NA | CASSTQDLQGGPQHF | TGTGCCAGCAGTACACAAGACCTCCAGGGTGGGCCCCAGCATTTT
TRBJ1-4 | TRBV15 | NA | NA | CATSKGATNEKLFF | TGTGCCACCAGTAAGGGGGCAACTAATGAAAAACTGTTTTTT
TRBJ2-3 | TRBV29-1 | few | TRBD1 | CSVVLTGGTDTQYF | TGCAGCGTAGTCCTGACAGGGGGCACAGATACGCAGTATTTT
TRBJ2-5 | TRBV12-3/TRBV12-4 | NA | NA | CASNRRGQETQYF | TGTGCCAGCAATCGGAGGGGCCAAGAGACCCAGTACTTC
TRBJ2-1 | TRBV5-1 | medium-sized | NA | CASSSGGVLEQFF | TGCGCCAGCAGCTCCGGAGGCGTACTTGAGCAGTTCTTC
TRBJ2-1 | TRBV19 | NA | NA | CASSIGETTRGDEQFF | TGTGCCAGTAGTATAGGAGAGACGACTAGGGGGGATGAGCAGTTCTTC
TRBJ1-5 | TRBV11-2 | once | NA | CASSLGGYTNQPQHF | TGTGCCAGCAGCTTAGGGGGTTACACCAATCAGCCCCAGCATTTT
TRBJ1-2 | TRBV20-1 | few | TRBD1 | CSASWRGPNGYTF | TGCAGTGCTAGTTGGAGGGGGCCGAATGGCTACACCTTC
TRBJ2-6 | TRBV15 | once | TRBD1 | CATSGTESSGANVLTF | TGTGCCACCTCCGGGACAGAGAGCTCTGGGGCCAACGTCCTGACTTTC
TRBJ2-5 | TRBV20-1 | NA | TRBD2 | CSARTSGGAQTQYF | TGCAGTGCTAGAACTAGCGGGGGGGCGCAGACCCAGTACTTC
TRBJ2-1 | TRBV9 | few | NA | CASSANPGKIDEQFF | TGTGCCAGCAGCGCGAACCCGGGGAAAATTGATGAGCAGTTCTTC
TRBJ2-7 | TRBV15 | few | NA | CATSRERTSSYEQYF | TGTGCCACCAGCAGAGAACGCACATCCTCCTACGAGCAGTACTTC